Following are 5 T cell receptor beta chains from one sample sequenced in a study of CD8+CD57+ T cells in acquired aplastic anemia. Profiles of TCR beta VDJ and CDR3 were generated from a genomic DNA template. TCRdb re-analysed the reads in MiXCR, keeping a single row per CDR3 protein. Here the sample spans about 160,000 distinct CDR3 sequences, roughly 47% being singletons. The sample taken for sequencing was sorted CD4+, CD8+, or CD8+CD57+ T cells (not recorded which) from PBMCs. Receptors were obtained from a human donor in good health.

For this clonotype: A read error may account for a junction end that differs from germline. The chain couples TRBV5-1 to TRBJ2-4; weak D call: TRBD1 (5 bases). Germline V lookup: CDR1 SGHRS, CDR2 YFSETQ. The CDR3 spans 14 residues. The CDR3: CDSSPGAPTNIQYF. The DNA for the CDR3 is TGCGACAGCAGCCCTGGGGCACCAACTAACATTCAGTACTTC.

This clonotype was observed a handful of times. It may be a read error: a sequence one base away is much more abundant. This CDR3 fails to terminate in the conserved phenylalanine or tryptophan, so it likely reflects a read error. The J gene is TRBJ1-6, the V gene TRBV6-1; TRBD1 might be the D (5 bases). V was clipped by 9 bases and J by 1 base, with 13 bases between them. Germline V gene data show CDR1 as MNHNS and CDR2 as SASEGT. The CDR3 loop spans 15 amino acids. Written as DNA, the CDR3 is TGTGCCAGTCGTCGGGGCGCTTCCTATAATTCACCCCTCCACCTT. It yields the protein CASRRGASYNSPLHL.

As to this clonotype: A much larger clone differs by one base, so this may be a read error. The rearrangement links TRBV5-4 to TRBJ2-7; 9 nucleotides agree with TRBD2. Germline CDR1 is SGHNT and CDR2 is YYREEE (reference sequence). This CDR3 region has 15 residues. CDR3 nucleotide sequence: TGTGCCAGCAGCCCCCCGGGACTAGCTCGGTACGGGCAGTACTTC. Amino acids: CASSPPGLARYGQYF.

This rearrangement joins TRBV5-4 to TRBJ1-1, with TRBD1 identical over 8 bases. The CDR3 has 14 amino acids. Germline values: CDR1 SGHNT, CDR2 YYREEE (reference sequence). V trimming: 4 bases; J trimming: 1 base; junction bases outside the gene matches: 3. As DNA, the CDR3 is TGTGCCAGCAGCCCAGGGGGCCGGAACACTGAAGCTTTCTTT. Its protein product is CASSPGGRNTEAFF.

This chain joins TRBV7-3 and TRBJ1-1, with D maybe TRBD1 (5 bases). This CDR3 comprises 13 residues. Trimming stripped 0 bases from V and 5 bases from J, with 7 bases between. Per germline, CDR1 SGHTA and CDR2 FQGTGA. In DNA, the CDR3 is TGTGCCAGCAGCTTAACGGGGGAAACTGAAGCTTTCTTT. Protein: CASSLTGETEAFF.